The 9 T cell receptor beta chains below all came from one sample that was sequenced in a study of Graves' ophthalmopathy and Graves' hyperthyroidism. Transcripts of RNA were the source for amplifying TCR beta CDR3 regions. Scientists carried out first-round RT-PCR using HTBI primers and then a second-round multiplex PCR. TCRdb called the multiplex PCR reads again in MiXCR, with one record for every CDR3 protein. The sample has 350,000 to 400,000 distinct CDR3 sequences, 15% seen once. Sequencing used peripheral blood. The receptors stem from a woman between 18 and 29 years old with stable Graves' hyperthyroidism.

The table lists this clonotype with many counts. The rearrangement joins TRBV6-1 to TRBJ1-1, with 8 bases lining up with TRBD1. Trimming took 6 bases from V and 4 from J; bases not matched to a gene: 7. The CDR3 runs to 14 residues. In germline, CDR1 is MNHNS, CDR2 SASEGT. This CDR3 is CASRATGVGTEAFF. CDR3 DNA: TGTGCCAGCAGAGCGACAGGGGTGGGCACTGAAGCTTTCTTT.

This clonotype was seen many times. The V gene is TRBV12-3 or TRBV12-4, the J gene TRBJ2-5; a possible D gene is TRBD2 (5 bases). This CDR3 contains 13 residues. V lost 10 bases and J 5 bases, leaving 17 bases between the germline ends. In nucleotides, the CDR3 is TGTGCCACCGCGGACTCCCGAGGGGAGACCCAGTACTTC. The encoded protein is CATADSRGETQYF.

In its sample, this clonotype was seen many times. The chain couples TRBV6-1 to TRBJ1-3, with D hard to call. The CDR3 consists of 13 residues. The V end was cut by 10 bases, the J end by 3 bases, with 13 bases between. CDR1 and CDR2 from the germline V gene are MNHNS and SASEGT. The CDR3 loop reads CATSLGFGNTIYF. CDR3 in DNA: TGTGCCACCTCCTTGGGCTTTGGAAACACCATATATTTT.

The sample holds many counts of this clonotype. The genes are TRBV6-5 and TRBJ1-2; D might be TRBD1 (5 bases). Germline V gene data show CDR1 as MNHEY and CDR2 as SVGAGI. Between the trimmed V and J ends, which lost 2 bases and 2 bases, there was a span of 9 bases. The CDR3 is made up of 14 amino acids. This CDR3 reads CASSYMSGNYGYTF. The CDR3 DNA follows: TGTGCCAGCAGTTACATGTCAGGGAACTATGGCTACACCTTC.

The table lists this clonotype with many counts. J is TRBJ2-7 and V is TRBV11-2; D possibly corresponds to TRBD2 (7 bases). The germline gives CDR1 SGHAT, CDR2 FQNNGV. V shed 5 bases and J shed 0 bases, with 17 bases lying between them. The CDR3 has 16 amino acids. CDR3 bases: TGTGCCAGCAGCCCCCGGGGGCGGGGGAGCTCCTACGAGCAGTACTTC. Its protein is CASSPRGRGSSYEQYF.

A word on this clonotype: The junction shows a germline mismatch at one end, possibly a read error. The chain carries TRBV12-3 or TRBV12-4 and TRBJ2-4, with D possibly matching TRBD1 (6 bases). CDR3 length equals 15 residues. CDR3 loop: CASSTQGRAKNIKYF. DNA for the CDR3: TGTGCCAGCAGTACACAGGGTAGGGCCAAAAACATTAAGTACTTC.

This clonotype was seen ten or more times. CDR3 nucleotide sequence: TGTGCCAGCAGCTTGGCGGGGGGTCGTTCCATGAACACTGAAGCTTTCTTT. It specifies CASSLAGGRSMNTEAFF. The V gene is TRBV7-2, the J gene TRBJ1-1; D might be TRBD1 (5 bases). The CDR3 is made up of 17 amino acids. Germline values: CDR1 SGHTA, CDR2 FQGNSA. Trimming left V 3 bases short and J 0 bases short, with 17 bases between.

This clonotype was counted ten times or more. The chain recombines TRBV6-5 with TRBJ1-1; no clear D gene. The CDR3 sequence is 14 residues long. Trimming cost V 3 bases and J 0 bases, with 8 bases left between them. The germline V gene encodes CDR1 MNHEY and CDR2 SVGAGI. Here the CDR3 reads CASSYKGLNTEAFF. Written as DNA, the CDR3 is TGTGCCAGCAGTTATAAAGGGCTGAACACTGAAGCTTTCTTT.

Turning to this clonotype: This clone may be a read error of a much larger clone one base away. The V call is TRBV6-5, the J call TRBJ1-2, with 7 bases fitting TRBD1. V lost 4 bases, J lost 8 bases, and 7 bases stayed unmatched. In germline, CDR1 is MNHEY, CDR2 SVGAGI. The CDR3 has 13 residues. The CDR3 loop reads CASSSSTGRGYTF. The CDR3, as DNA: TGTGCCAGCAGTTCCTCGACAGGGCGGGGCTACACCTTC.